Listed below are T cell receptor beta chains from one sample, sequenced in a study of blood T cell repertoires in COVID-19. Using immunoSEQ multiplex PCR, the repertoire was profiled, and TCRdb retains in-frame clones only, with some absent. The sample holds 240,000 or so clones, about 80% seen once. The specimen was peripheral blood. The receptors originated from a woman of 80 years or more with acute or convalescent COVID-19. Each CDR3 is given with its conserved first and last residue. Each record gives: J gene, V gene, CDR3 protein.

TRBJ2-1 | TRBV10-1 | CASSVGQGNNEQFF
TRBJ2-7 | TRBV27 | CASSLEGVGTNEQYF
TRBJ2-1 | TRBV3-1/TRBV3-2 | CASSQVSGRAYNEQFF
TRBJ2-2 | TRBV25-1 | CASRIVPTGELFF
TRBJ1-6 | TRBV27 | CASSPPRQVYNSPLHF
TRBJ1-2 | TRBV3-1/TRBV3-2 | CASSQGQASYGYTF
TRBJ1-2 | TRBV5-1 | CASSRGQNYGYTF
TRBJ2-7 | TRBV23-1 | CASSPCQVAGEAYEQYF
TRBJ2-5 | TRBV5-1 | CASSLSPSGYEETQYF
TRBJ1-2 | TRBV6-5 | CASRIQGALGYTF
TRBJ1-2 | TRBV29-1 | CSVPTGGIYGYTF
TRBJ2-1 | TRBV6-6 | CASSYGFSGRGNEQFF
TRBJ2-5 | TRBV5-4 | CASSLALRGGQETQYF
TRBJ2-3 | TRBV10-3 | CAISTTYTDTQYF
TRBJ2-1 | TRBV7-9 | CASSFHASNEQFF
TRBJ2-5 | TRBV20-1 | CSASSQGETQYF
TRBJ1-1 | TRBV6-6 | CASSYQTQGPPEAFF
TRBJ2-2 | TRBV3-1/TRBV3-2 | CASSQSDRGRTGELFF
TRBJ2-7 | TRBV5-4 | CASSLVSIRQGEQYF
TRBJ1-5 | TRBV18 | CASSRDREYQPQHF
TRBJ1-3 | TRBV6-6 | CASSTGLLSGNTIYF
TRBJ2-6 | TRBV3-1/TRBV3-2 | CASRPDRGYGANVLTF
TRBJ1-2 | TRBV27 | CASRSANYGYTF
TRBJ1-4 | TRBV3-1/TRBV3-2 | CASSQDWQGINEKLFF
TRBJ2-3 | TRBV3-1/TRBV3-2 | CASSPRTSGELGTDTQYF
TRBJ2-4 | TRBV27 | CASSSVGLAKNIQYF
TRBJ2-4 | TRBV4-1 | CASSQDSGDKNIQYF
TRBJ2-2 | TRBV3-1/TRBV3-2 | CASSQDPRGDSPLRQPNTGELFF
TRBJ2-6 | TRBV3-1/TRBV3-2 | CASSHGQGAAGANVLTF
TRBJ1-2 | TRBV30 | CAWRPTGLYGYTF
TRBJ1-2 | TRBV3-1/TRBV3-2 | CASSHQGVNYGYTF
TRBJ1-6 | TRBV5-1 | CASSLVRGYNSPLHF
TRBJ1-1 | TRBV2 | CASTDRHMNTEAFF
TRBJ1-5 | TRBV18 | CASSPGQGAFPQHF
TRBJ2-5 | TRBV29-1 | CSVGGSRQETQYF
TRBJ2-3 | TRBV9 | CASSGQTSTDTQYF
TRBJ1-1 | TRBV28 | CASRTGTEAFF
TRBJ2-2 | TRBV9 | CASSVGIGDTGELFF
TRBJ2-7 | TRBV12-5 | CASGPKDGVRYF
TRBJ2-1 | TRBV7-2 | CASSLARLGVTEQFF
TRBJ1-6 | TRBV6-5 | CASRKGLGSLHF
TRBJ1-2 | TRBV28 | CASSLADRGYGYTF